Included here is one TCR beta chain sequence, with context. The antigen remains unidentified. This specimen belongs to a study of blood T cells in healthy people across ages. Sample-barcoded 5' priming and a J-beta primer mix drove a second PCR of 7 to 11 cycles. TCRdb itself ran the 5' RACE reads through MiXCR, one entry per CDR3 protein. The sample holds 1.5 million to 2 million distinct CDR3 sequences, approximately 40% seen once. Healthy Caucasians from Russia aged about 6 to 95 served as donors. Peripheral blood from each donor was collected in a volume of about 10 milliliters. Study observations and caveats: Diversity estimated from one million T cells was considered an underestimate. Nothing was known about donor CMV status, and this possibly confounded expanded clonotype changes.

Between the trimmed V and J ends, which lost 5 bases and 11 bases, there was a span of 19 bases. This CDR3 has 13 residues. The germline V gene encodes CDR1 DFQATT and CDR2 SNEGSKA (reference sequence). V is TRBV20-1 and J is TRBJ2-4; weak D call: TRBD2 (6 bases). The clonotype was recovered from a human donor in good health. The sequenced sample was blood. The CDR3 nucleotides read TGCAGTGCTGGCCGGGACTCCCAGGGAGTTCAGTACTTC. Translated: CSAGRDSQGVQYF.